These T cell receptor beta chains were read from a single sample in a study of OX40 agonist ivuxolimab in advanced cancers. Profiled with immunoSEQ multiplex PCR; TCRdb holds only in-frame clones, not every one. The data show about 62,000 clones, around 85% seen once. This specimen consisted of CD4+ or CD8+ T cells sorted from blood, obtained in a trial of the OX40 agonist ivuxolimab. All receptors derive from an adult with an advanced solid tumor such as melanoma, head and neck, liver or kidney cancer. The CDR3 runs from the conserved cysteine through the conserved F or W. Fields, in order: D gene, J gene, clone size, V gene, CDR3 DNA, CDR3 protein. D genes are given only for firm matches. Some rows mark clone size as missing; the rest say once, few, many or name a class of expanded clone.

-,TRBJ1-3,-,TRBV28,TGTGCCAGCAGTACCCCTGCAGGGGTGAAGGGAAACACCATATATTTT,CASSTPAGVKGNTIYF
-,TRBJ2-7,-,TRBV5-4,TGTGCCAGCAACGAATCTCCACAGGGCAACCTCTCCTACGAGCAGTACTTC,CASNESPQGNLSYEQYF
-,TRBJ2-7,once,TRBV7-9,TGTGCCAGCAGCTTTTCATCCTACGAGCAGTACTTC,CASSFSSYEQYF
-,TRBJ2-5,-,TRBV7-9,TGTGCCAGCAGCTTCACTAGCTTGGGGGGGACCCAGTACTTC,CASSFTSLGGTQYF
-,TRBJ1-5,-,TRBV11-2,TGTGCCAGCAGCTTAGGGGACAAGCAGCCCCAGCATTTT,CASSLGDKQPQHF
-,TRBJ2-1,-,TRBV4-1,TGCGCCAGCAGCCAAGGAAGAATCGGGGATAGCTCCTACAATGAGCAGTTCTTC,CASSQGRIGDSSYNEQFF
-,TRBJ1-6,-,TRBV19,TGTGCCAGTAGAACTGGACAGCGAAATTCACCCCTCCACTTT,CASRTGQRNSPLHF
-,TRBJ2-7,-,TRBV11-2,TGTGCCAGCAGCTTAGACGGTGGGGTTGGCGAGCAGTACTTC,CASSLDGGVGEQYF
TRBD2,TRBJ2-3,-,TRBV9,TGTGCCAGCAGCGTAGGAGTAGCGGGAGATACGCAGTATTTT,CASSVGVAGDTQYF
-,TRBJ2-5,-,TRBV11-2,TGTGCCAGCAGCCCGGCGGAGACCCAGTACTTC,CASSPAETQYF
TRBD1,TRBJ2-5,-,TRBV7-3,TGTGCCAGCAGCTTAGGCCCGGGACAGGGCCCTAAAGAGACCCAGTACTTC,CASSLGPGQGPKETQYF